This T cell receptor (beta chain) was recovered during a study of T cells after posttransplantation cyclophosphamide. Sequenced by immunoSEQ multiplex PCR; TCRdb stores in-frame clones only, minus some. The sample lists some 20,000 clones; around 68% were seen once. The CDR3 is made up of 14 amino acids. Trimming took off 6 bases at V and 7 bases at J, with 16 bases between the two ends. Germline V gene lookup returns CDR1 WSHSY and CDR2 SAAADI. Busulfan-fludarabine conditioning, marrow transplant, and cyclophosphamide on days +3 and +4 were administered. The TCR comes from a young adult male patient who received an allogeneic stem cell transplant from a related donor, was CMV-positive, and had acute GVHD only. Part of the T cells may come from the graft donor. This specimen consisted of PBMCs, obtained after an allogeneic stem cell transplant with post-transplant cyclophosphamide. The V gene is TRBV10-2, the J gene TRBJ2-1; the D gene is possibly TRBD1 (5 bases). DNA of the CDR3: TGCGCCAGCAGGGTCAGGGTAGGTCATAATGAGCAGTTCTTC. Amino acid sequence: CASRVRVGHNEQFF.